These T cell receptor beta chains were read from a single sample in a study of shared clonotypes between healthy human individuals. Sequencing used immunoSEQ multiplex PCR; TCRdb keeps in-frame clones, though not all of them. The sample has 2.3 million or so clones, about 92% seen once. Sequenced: naive CD4+ T cells from PBMCs. These receptors were collected from a young man in good health. Some clones in this sample may be carry-over from other donors' samples. CDR3s include the opening cysteine and the closing phenylalanine or tryptophan. Each record gives: V gene, clone size, D gene, J gene, CDR3 DNA, CDR3 protein. A D gene is named only where the DNA matches it firmly. Clone size, where shown, is once, few, many, or a class for clones that have expanded.

TRBV30	few	NA	TRBJ1-1	TGTGCCTGGGAAGGTTGGACGACGAAAGAAGCTTTCTTT	CAWEGWTTKEAFF
TRBV28	NA	TRBD2	TRBJ2-7	TGTGCCAGCAGTTCCCGTAGCGGGTCCTACGAGCAGTACTTC	CASSSRSGSYEQYF
TRBV5-1	NA	TRBD1	TRBJ1-4	TGCGCCAGCAGCTTGGAGGGACAGCTCTTTGAAAAACTGTTTTTT	CASSLEGQLFEKLFF
TRBV11-2	NA	NA	TRBJ2-4	TGTGCCAGCAGCTTTGGGAGTAAAAACATTCAGTACTTC	CASSFGSKNIQYF
TRBV28	NA	NA	TRBJ1-3	TGTGCCAGCAGTCCGTCTCCCGGAGGATCCTCCTCTGGAAACACCATATATTTT	CASSPSPGGSSSGNTIYF
TRBV7-2	NA	NA	TRBJ2-7	TGTGCCAGCAGCTTAGATCCCTACTACGAGCAGTACTTC	CASSLDPYYEQYF
TRBV19	few	NA	TRBJ1-5	TGTGCCAGTAGTATATGGGCTGGGAAAACCCCTAATAGCAATCAGCCCCAGCATTTT	CASSIWAGKTPNSNQPQHF
TRBV18	once	NA	TRBJ2-1	TGTGCCAGCTCACCTCCCAACAGCGGCCTAATTAATGAGCAGTTCTTC	CASSPPNSGLINEQFF
TRBV28	once	NA	TRBJ2-1	TGTGCCAGCAGTTTTAACGGGGATTACAATGAGCAGTTCTTC	CASSFNGDYNEQFF
TRBV19	NA	NA	TRBJ2-7	TGTGCCAGTAGTATAGCGGCCTCCAGGGCCTACGAGCAGTACTTC	CASSIAASRAYEQYF
TRBV11-1	NA	NA	TRBJ2-3	TGTGCCAGCAGCTTAGCGGGGAGAGACACAGATACGCAGTATTTT	CASSLAGRDTDTQYF
TRBV7-3	NA	TRBD2	TRBJ2-3	TGTGCCAGCACCCTGGGACTAGCGGTCACAGATACGCAGTATTTT	CASTLGLAVTDTQYF
TRBV5-1	NA	NA	TRBJ2-7	TGCGCCAGCAGCTTGGCGGCGGGTTCCACCTACGAGCAGTACTTC	CASSLAAGSTYEQYF
TRBV18	NA	TRBD1	TRBJ2-1	TGTGCCAGCTCACTCGGACAGGGGTTCTACAATGAGCAGTTCTTC	CASSLGQGFYNEQFF
TRBV4-1	NA	NA	TRBJ1-1	TGCGCCAGCAGCCAACTGACAGCAAACACTGAAGCTTTCTTT	CASSQLTANTEAFF
TRBV19	once	TRBD1	TRBJ1-1	TGTGCCAGTAGTTCTACAGGGGGTGGCACTGAAGCTTTCTTT	CASSSTGGGTEAFF
TRBV28	NA	TRBD2	TRBJ2-7	TGTGCCAGCAGTTTTGTGTCAGGGGCCGGACTAGCGGGATTAGACTACGAGCAGTACTTC	CASSFVSGAGLAGLDYEQYF
TRBV7-6	once	TRBD1	TRBJ2-7	TGTGCCAGCAGCTTAGGGGGGACAGAGTTTGTCGAGCAGTACTTC	CASSLGGTEFVEQYF
TRBV19	NA	TRBD1	TRBJ1-1	TGTGCCAGTAGTGACAGGGTCTCTGAAGCTTTCTTT	CASSDRVSEAFF
TRBV28	NA	NA	TRBJ2-1	TGTGCCAGCAGTCCCCCCGAACTAGCACAAAGGGGCAATGAGCAGTTCTTC	CASSPPELAQRGNEQFF
TRBV7-2	NA	NA	TRBJ2-1	TGTGCCAGCAGCTTAGGACATATTGGGGTTTACAATGAGCAGTTCTTC	CASSLGHIGVYNEQFF
TRBV28	NA	TRBD1	TRBJ2-7	TGTGCCAGCAGGACCGGAGGACAGGTCAGCTCCTACGAGCAGTACTTC	CASRTGGQVSSYEQYF
TRBV28	NA	NA	TRBJ2-3	TGTGCCAGCAGTTTCCCAGGCACAGATACGCAGTATTTT	CASSFPGTDTQYF
TRBV7-3	NA	TRBD1	TRBJ2-2	TGTGCCAGCAGCTACCGACAGGGGAGCACCGGGGAGCTGTTTTTT	CASSYRQGSTGELFF
TRBV2	NA	NA	TRBJ1-1	TGTGCCAGCCGTTTGGCCCCACCGAACACTGAAGCTTTCTTT	CASRLAPPNTEAFF
TRBV11-2	NA	NA	TRBJ2-1	TGTGCCAGCAGCTTAGCAGCGTACAATGAGCAGTTCTTC	CASSLAAYNEQFF
TRBV9	NA	NA	TRBJ2-4	TGTGCCAGCAGCGTAAGGGAGAGGGATAACATTCAGTACTTC	CASSVRERDNIQYF
TRBV5-6	NA	NA	TRBJ1-5	TGTGCCAGCAGCTCGGTTTCAGGGAGCAATCAGCCCCAGCATTTT	CASSSVSGSNQPQHF
TRBV5-1	NA	NA	TRBJ2-6	TGCGCCAGCAGAGCCCGGGACACCGACTTCTCTGGGGCCAACGTCCTGACTTTC	CASRARDTDFSGANVLTF
TRBV4-2	NA	NA	TRBJ2-7	TGTGCCAGCAGTCGGGGTTTCTACGAGCAGTACTTC	CASSRGFYEQYF
TRBV6-6	NA	TRBD2	TRBJ2-4	TGTGCCAGCAGTTACGGCGGGAGCGGAAACATTCAGTACTTC	CASSYGGSGNIQYF
TRBV19	NA	TRBD2	TRBJ2-3	TGTGCCAGTAGTATGGGCCTAGCGGGTGGCCGAGGCACAGATACGCAGTATTTT	CASSMGLAGGRGTDTQYF
TRBV7-2	NA	TRBD2	TRBJ2-1	TGTGCCAGCAGCCCGGGACTAGCGGACAATGAGCAGTTCTTC	CASSPGLADNEQFF
TRBV27	NA	NA	TRBJ2-2	TGTGCCAGCAGTTTATTAGGTAGCGGAAAGAACACCGGGGAGCTGTTTTTT	CASSLLGSGKNTGELFF
TRBV6-1	NA	NA	TRBJ2-2	TGTGCCAGCAGTATAGGTGGGGGGGAGCTGTTTTTT	CASSIGGGELFF
TRBV5-4	NA	NA	TRBJ1-1	TGTGCCAGCAGCTTGTTCCGGGGTATGAACACTGAAGCTTTCTTT	CASSLFRGMNTEAFF
TRBV27	once	TRBD1	TRBJ1-2	TGTGCCAGCAGTCCCACGGACAGGCCTGTCTATGGCTACACCTTC	CASSPTDRPVYGYTF
TRBV30	NA	TRBD1	TRBJ1-6	TGTGCCTGGAGGGACAGGGCAAGTTCACCCCTCCACTTT	CAWRDRASSPLHF
TRBV6-1	NA	TRBD1	TRBJ1-4	TGTGCCACGGACAGGGGGGGTACTTCTGAAAAACTGTTTTTT	CATDRGGTSEKLFF
TRBV5-1	NA	NA	TRBJ1-4	TGCGCCAGCAGCGACCCATCACAGGGACCTAATGAAAAACTGTTTTTT	CASSDPSQGPNEKLFF
TRBV19	NA	TRBD2	TRBJ2-5	TGTGCCAGTACCCGGACTAGCGGGAGATGGGAGACCCAGTACTTC	CASTRTSGRWETQYF
TRBV11-3	NA	NA	TRBJ2-1	TGTGCCAGCAGCTTAGGATTGGCACACGAGCAGTTCTTC	CASSLGLAHEQFF
TRBV2	few	NA	TRBJ1-1	TGTGCCAGCAGTGTGGCAGGGATGAACACTGAAGCTTTCTTT	CASSVAGMNTEAFF
TRBV6-5	NA	NA	TRBJ2-1	TGTGCCAGCAGTTACGTTAGCCCTCCTACCTACAATGAGCAGTTCTTC	CASSYVSPPTYNEQFF
TRBV9	NA	NA	TRBJ1-3	TGTGCCAGCAGCGTATCCTCGAGGGGCGCAGGTGGAAACACCATATATTTT	CASSVSSRGAGGNTIYF
TRBV27	NA	NA	TRBJ2-7	TGTGCCAGCAGTTCCCGGCCTCTGGGGGAGCAGTACTTC	CASSSRPLGEQYF
TRBV6-1	NA	NA	TRBJ1-5	TGTGCCAGCAGGCTCCGCGGGGGGCGACAGCCCCAGCATTTT	CASRLRGGRQPQHF
TRBV10-3	NA	TRBD2	TRBJ2-3	TGTGCCATCACCGCTAGCGGGAGGTCCACAGATACGCAGTATTTT	CAITASGRSTDTQYF
TRBV5-1	NA	NA	TRBJ2-3	TGCGCCAGCAGCTTGGAAGCGCCTACTAGCACAGATACGCAGTATTTT	CASSLEAPTSTDTQYF